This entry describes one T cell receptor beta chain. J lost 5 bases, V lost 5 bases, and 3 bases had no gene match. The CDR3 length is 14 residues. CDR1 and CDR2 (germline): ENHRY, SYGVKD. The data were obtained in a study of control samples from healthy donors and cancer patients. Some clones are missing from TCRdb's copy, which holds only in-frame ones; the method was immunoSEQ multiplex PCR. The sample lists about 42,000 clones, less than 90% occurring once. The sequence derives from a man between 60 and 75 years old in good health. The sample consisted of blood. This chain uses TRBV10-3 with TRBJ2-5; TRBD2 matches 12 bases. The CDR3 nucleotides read TGTGCCATCAGTCCAGGACTAGCGGGGGAGACCCAGTACTTC. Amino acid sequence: CAISPGLAGETQYF.